This TCR beta chain was captured by sequencing in a study of CXCR3-negative and CXCR3-positive naive CD8 T cells. The study made its TRB cDNA libraries by 5' RACE, adding UMI labels. TCRdb reanalyzed the 5' RACE reads, giving one entry per CDR3 protein sequence and no DNA. The sample yields some 130,000 distinct CDR3 sequences, of which the top ten take up 0.29%. The CDR3 has 13 residues. CDR1 and CDR2 (germline): MDHEN, SYDVKM. On this clonotype itself: Its antigen remains unidentified.

The study's findings and limits: Diversity proved comparably high across both naive subsets and much lower in memory CD8+ cells.

Every CD8+ subset sample held approximately 320,000 flow-sorted cells, done in triplicate. The rearrangement links TRBV28 to TRBJ2-7; as DNA is missing, the TRBD2 call by TCRdb cannot be tested. Sequencing was done on a sample of naive CXCR3- CD8+ T cells from blood. Stated subset: CD45RO-CCR7+CD27+CD95- naive CD8+ T cells lacking CXCR3 (TNR3-). This clonotype was obtained from a human donor in good health. Some clones in this sample may be carry-over from other donors' samples. The CDR3 loop reads CASSFERRTEQYF.